This T cell receptor (beta chain) originates from a study of shared clonotypes between healthy human individuals. Study-level background: Per donor, CD8 memory used one plate, CD8 naive used two, CD4 memory used three and CD4 naive used three. Whole-study results and caveats: Genetic and exposure-history diversity was limited by the small donor number. Only blood samples were collected, and tissue repertoires likely differ.

The CDR3 loop spans 16 amino acids. The germline CDR1 and CDR2 sequences are SGHTA and FQGNSA. With 5 bases removed from V and 0 bases from J, the gap between germline ends came to 14 bases. Genomic DNA from each subset was divided evenly over several immunoSEQ plates. Data came from immunoSEQ multiplex PCR; TCRdb stores just in-frame clones and leaves some out. The sample holds 2 million to 2.5 million clones; more than 80% are singletons and the top ten take about 0.39%. With regard to this clone: Its target is unknown.

The chain carries TRBV7-2 and TRBJ1-3; possibly TRBD1 for D (5 bases). The clonotype was recovered from a young man in good health. Some clones in this sample may be carry-over from other donors' samples. Sequences were obtained from naive CD4+ T cells from PBMCs. The sample's subset: CD45RA+ positively selected. The CDR3 region has the DNA TGTGCCAGCAGCCCAGTCACAGGAATCTCTGGAAACACCATATATTTT. Its translation: CASSPVTGISGNTIYF.